These 9 T cell receptor beta chains originate from one sample sequenced in a study of T cells in Graves' hyperthyroidism and ophthalmopathy. From RNA transcripts, TCR beta CDR3 regions were amplified. HTBI primers were used for first-round RT-PCR of the TCR CDR3. TCRdb reprocessed the multiplex PCR reads with MiXCR, giving one entry per CDR3 protein. The repertoire holds more than 300,000 distinct CDR3 sequences, with about a fifth as singletons. Input material: blood. These receptors all come from a man aged 18 to 29 with Graves' ophthalmopathy.

The chain has TRBV28 and TRBJ1-5; D gene unclear. CDR1 and CDR2 (germline): MDHEN, SYDVKM. This CDR3 has 15 amino acids. V gave up 2 bases and J gave up 5 bases, with 13 bases separating them. The CDR3 sequence: CASSLGVRKYQPQHF. CDR3 coding DNA: TGTGCCAGCAGTTTAGGTGTCAGGAAATATCAGCCCCAGCATTTT.

This clonotype was counted once. The genes are TRBV6-1 and TRBJ2-6; unclear D gene. CDR1 is MNHNS and CDR2 is SASEGT in the germline V gene. There are 15 residues in the CDR3. V dropped 6 bases and J dropped 3 bases, with 12 bases sitting between them. DNA of the CDR3: TGTGCCAGCAGGGCTCAGGCGCTTGGGGCCAACGTCCTGACTTTC. This translates into CASRAQALGANVLTF.

This clonotype came up a few times. The chain links TRBV5-4 to TRBJ1-2; maybe TRBD1 (5 bases). V lost 6 bases and J lost 5, with 20 bases in between. The CDR3 has 15 amino acids. Germline V gene lookup returns CDR1 SGHNT and CDR2 YYREEE (reference sequence). In DNA form, the CDR3 reads TGTGCCAGCACCCCGGGGGGGATTCCCCTATATGGCTACACCTTC. Its translation is CASTPGGIPLYGYTF.

This clonotype was detected ten times or more. The chain employs TRBV3-1 and TRBJ1-1, with a weak D call TRBD1 (6 bases). The CDR3 contains 16 residues. The germline V gene encodes CDR1 LGHDT and CDR2 YNNKEL (reference sequence). The V gene lost 4 bases and the J gene lost 4 bases, with 19 bases spanning the gap. The CDR3, as DNA: TGTGCCAGCAGCCGATCACCCCCTAGGGGGGGCACTGAAGCTTTCTTT. This codes for CASSRSPPRGGTEAFF.

This clonotype appeared many times. V usage is TRBV5-6 and J usage is TRBJ2-7, with 8 bases identical to TRBD1. This CDR3 has 14 residues. Germline lookup yields CDR1 SGHDT and CDR2 YYEEEE. The J segment lost 4 bases and the V segment lost 3 bases, leaving 6 bases of the junction unmatched. The CDR3 here is CASSYGQGGYEQYF. CDR3 coding DNA: TGTGCCAGCAGCTACGGACAGGGTGGATACGAGCAGTACTTC.

The rearrangement uses TRBV29-1 and TRBJ2-1; D is uncertain. V was clipped by 1 base and J by 5 bases, with 6 bases between them. The CDR3 length is 12 residues. The germline V gene encodes CDR1 SQVTM and CDR2 ANQGSEA. For the CDR3, the DNA is TGCAGCGTTGAAGCCGTAGACAATGAGCAGTTCTTC. It codes for CSVEAVDNEQFF.

By share of the sample, this clonotype is large (0.1 to 1%). The CDR3 reads CASSEPRDFTDTQYF. In DNA form, the CDR3 reads TGTGCCAGCAGTGAACCCCGGGACTTCACAGATACGCAGTATTTT. The chain has TRBV2 and TRBJ2-3; a possible D gene is TRBD2 (6 bases). The CDR3 is made up of 15 amino acids. V gave up 2 bases and J gave up 2 bases, with 11 bases separating them. Germline V gene lookup returns CDR1 SNHLY and CDR2 FYNNEI.

This chain connects TRBV24-1 to TRBJ2-2, with 12 bases that match TRBD1. Germline loops: CDR1 KGHDR, CDR2 SFDVKD. V trimming: 9 bases; J trimming: 3 bases; junction bases outside the gene matches: 4. There are 15 residues in the CDR3. CDR3 loop: CATGTGGRYTGELFF. Written as DNA, the CDR3 is TGTGCCACCGGGACAGGGGGCAGGTACACCGGGGAGCTGTTTTTT.

The genes are TRBV20-1 and TRBJ2-5; possibly TRBD1 for D (6 bases). This CDR3 contains 14 residues. Trimming pared 7 bases from V and 2 bases from J, leaving 17 bases between. The germline V gene has CDR1 DFQATT and CDR2 SNEGSKA (reference sequence). CDR3 DNA sequence: TGCAGTGTTGGACAGTCTTGGGTACAAGAGACCCAGTACTTC. Its protein is CSVGQSWVQETQYF.